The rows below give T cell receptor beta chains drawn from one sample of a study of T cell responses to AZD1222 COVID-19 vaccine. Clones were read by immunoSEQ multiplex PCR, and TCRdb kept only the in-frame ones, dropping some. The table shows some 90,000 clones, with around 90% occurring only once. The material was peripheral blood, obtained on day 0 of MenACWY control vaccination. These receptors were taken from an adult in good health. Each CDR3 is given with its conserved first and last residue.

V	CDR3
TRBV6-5	CASSPGNNEKLFF
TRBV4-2	CASSQDEGTSGRAGGANVLTF
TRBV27	CASSLSRGLGGSNTEAFF
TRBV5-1	CASSLGPGQGATEAFF
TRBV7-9	CASSLGQGAGYGYTF
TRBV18	CASSPPSVNTEAFF
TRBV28	CASSTPGTGAGGELFF
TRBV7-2	CASSVQGSGATGELFF
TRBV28	CASTFITGNYGYTF
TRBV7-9	CASSFADRRNEAFF
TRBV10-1	CASSESDSVTIYTGELFF
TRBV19	CASSIGQRGDTQYF
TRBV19	CASSIRQGSTEAFF
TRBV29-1	CSVLAGGRGRETQYF
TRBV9	CASSVAGHSNTGELFF
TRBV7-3	CASSSLYQPQHF
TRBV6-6	CASTKTGGDGYTF
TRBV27	CASREAGGLYEQYF
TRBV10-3	CATGPDRDQPQHF
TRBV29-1	CSVDSSGVRETQYF
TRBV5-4	CASSLGSPLNTEAFF
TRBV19	CASSPDGHYGYTF
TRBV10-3	CAIRSQNTEAFF
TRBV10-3	CAISESQGAFYGYTF